A single sample gave rise to the 10 T cell receptor beta chains below, sequenced in a study of blood T cell repertoires in COVID-19. The protocol was immunoSEQ multiplex PCR, while the TCRdb copy is restricted to in-frame clones and leaves out a portion. The sample consists of 90,000 to 150,000 clones, less than 85% of them appearing once. Material for sequencing was peripheral blood. Source of these receptors: a human donor with acute or convalescent COVID-19. The donor label of this sample is uncertain.

This clone was picked up one time. This rearrangement joins TRBV7-8 to TRBJ2-1; 7 nucleotides agree with TRBD2. CDR3 length equals 16 residues. CDR1 SGHVS and CDR2 FQNEAQ come from the germline V gene. V shed 2 bases and J 2 bases; nucleotides not matched to a gene: 6. The CDR3 sequence: CASSLREGITYNEQFF. In DNA form, the CDR3 reads TGTGCCAGCAGCTTAAGGGAGGGAATTACCTACAATGAGCAGTTCTTC.

The rearrangement joins TRBV18 to TRBJ2-7, with a possible D match to TRBD2 (6 bases). CDR1 and CDR2 from the germline V gene are KGHSH and LQKENI. CDR3 length: 16 amino acids. V dropped 3 bases and J dropped 2 bases, with 17 bases sitting between them. The DNA for the CDR3 is TGTGCCAGCTCACCTGAGGCAGCGGGTAGGACCTACGAGCAGTACGTC. This gives the protein CASSPEAAGRTYEQYV.

The chain carries TRBV5-8 and TRBJ1-2; 7 bases are shared with TRBD1. The germline CDR1 and CDR2 sequences are SGHTS and YDEGEE. V was clipped by 0 bases and J by 3 bases; unmatched bases: 5. This CDR3 has 15 residues. Here the CDR3 DNA reads TGTGCCAGCAGCTTGGTTTCAGGGGGTGACTATGGCTACACCTTC. This encodes CASSLVSGGDYGYTF. Based on the CDR3 plus reference TRBV5-8 and TRBJ1-2, the full variable domain is EAGVTQSPTHLIKTRGQQATLRCSPISGHTSVYWYQQALGLGLQFLLWYDEGEERNRGNFPPRFSGRQFPNYSSELNVNALELEDSALYLCASSLVSGGDYGYTFGSGTRLTVV.

V and J are TRBV4-1 and TRBJ1-2; perhaps TRBD1 as D (6 bases). The CDR3 length is 14 residues. V dropped 6 bases and J dropped 4 bases, with 15 bases sitting between them. CDR1 is MGHRA, CDR2 YSYEKL, per germline. In nucleotides, the CDR3 is TGCGCCAGCAGGAATACCAGGGGTGGCTATGGCTACACCTTC. Translating it yields CASRNTRGGYGYTF.

This clone has more than one count but fewer than ten. The chain's CDR3 is CASSIPTGVGNSPLHF. The CDR3 bases are TGTGCCAGCAGTATTCCCACAGGGGTTGGTAATTCACCCCTCCACTTT. The V gene is TRBV28, the J gene TRBJ1-6; TRBD1 aligns across 7 bases. The germline gives CDR1 MDHEN, CDR2 SYDVKM. After removal of 5 bases from V and 6 bases from J, the junction contained 10 bases not matched to a gene. CDR3 length: 16 amino acids.

This clone was seen many times. This chain links TRBV6-6 with TRBJ1-6, with a weak D call TRBD1 (6 bases). Trimming pared 5 bases from V and 5 bases from J, leaving 16 bases between. CDR3 length: 16 amino acids. Germline CDR1 and CDR2: MNHNY and SVGAGI (reference sequence). CDR3 DNA: TGTGCCAGCAGTCCCGGACAGTACGGCAATAATTCACCCCTCCACTTT. This codes for CASSPGQYGNNSPLHF.

The V call is TRBV18, the J call TRBJ2-3; D is ambiguous. The CDR3 consists of 12 residues. Germline lookup yields CDR1 KGHSH and CDR2 LQKENI. With 5 bases removed from V and 1 base from J, the gap between germline ends came to 4 bases. The CDR3 spells CASSSGTDTQYF. The CDR3 DNA reads TGTGCCAGCTCATCCGGCACAGATACGCAGTATTTT.

The chain recombines TRBV3-1 (or the pseudogene TRBV3-2) with TRBJ1-3; 9 bases line up with TRBD1. V shed 3 bases and J 0 bases; nucleotides not matched to a gene: 9. There are 18 residues in the CDR3. Germline V gene sequence: CDR1 LGHDT, CDR2 YNNKEL (reference sequence). The CDR3 protein is CASSHRGQGQGSGNTIYF. The CDR3 DNA is TGTGCCAGCAGCCATCGAGGACAGGGGCAAGGCTCTGGAAACACCATATATTTT.

This sequence joins TRBV19 and TRBJ1-5; D remains unclear. This CDR3 region has 16 residues. The V gene lost 3 bases and the J gene lost 3 bases, with 15 bases spanning the gap. CDR1 and CDR2 from the germline V gene are LNHDA and SQIVND (reference sequence). The chain's CDR3 is CASSILPDTNNQPQHF. In DNA, the CDR3 is TGTGCCAGTAGTATTCTCCCCGACACCAACAATCAGCCCCAGCATTTT.

The V gene is TRBV6-5, the J gene TRBJ2-7; D perhaps matches TRBD2 (6 bases). The germline CDR1 and CDR2 sequences are MNHEY and SVGAGI. Deletions cut 5 bases from V and 2 bases from J, with 16 bases between. This CDR3 contains 15 residues. Written as DNA, the CDR3 is TGTGCCAGCAGTCGCTTCTCGGGGGACGCCTACGAGCAGTACTTC. As protein: CASSRFSGDAYEQYF.